This T cell receptor beta chain was captured by sequencing in a study of shared clonotypes between healthy human individuals. The study's findings and limits: Expectations were that clonotype sharing among donors would be affected by sequencing depth.

In the case of this clone: The antigen remains undetermined.

Produced via immunoSEQ multiplex PCR; TCRdb's table is partial and in-frame only. Here the sample spans around 320,000 clones, 80% to 90% being singletons. The CDR3 is made up of 14 amino acids. Between the trimmed V and J ends, which lost 7 bases and 3 bases, there was a span of 17 bases. Germline V lookup: CDR1 SGHDT, CDR2 YYEEEE. The J gene is TRBJ2-7, the V gene TRBV5-6; D is uncertain. This sequence was found in a man between 18 and 35 years old in good health. The material sequenced was memory CD8+ T cells sorted from blood. Subset indicated: CD45RO+ cells pooled with CCR7-negative TemRA cells. The CDR3 DNA follows: TGTGCCAGCGCTGGCCCTACTTGGGACTACGAGCAGTACTTC. Protein sequence: CASAGPTWDYEQYF. Full variable domain (missing parts from reference TRBV5-6 and TRBJ2-7): DAGVTQSPTHLIKTRGQQVTLRCSPKSGHDTVSWYQQALGQGPQFIFQYYEEEERQRGNFPDRFSGHQFPNYSSELNVNALLLGDSALYLCASAGPTWDYEQYFGPGTRLTVT.